This entry features one T cell receptor beta chain sequence. This clone's antigen is unknown. No base-level quality is on record; no much larger clone is a single base apart. The collaborating institutions used their own protocols to collect whole blood in K2EDTA tubes. For TCRbeta analysis, collaborators shipped samples as frozen whole blood, isolated PBMCs, or DNA extracted from either of those sample types. TCRbeta CDR3 regions were amplified from genomic DNA by means of the immunoSEQ Assay, a bias-controlled multiplex PCR. Per the original workflow: Nucleated cell counts per sample were estimated from amplification of reference gene primers within the assay. To quantify the absolute abundance of each unique TCRbeta CDR3 rearrangement, sequence reads were collapsed and filtered. For each sample, productive Simpson clonality was calculated as the square root of Simpson's diversity index across productive rearrangements. TCRdb provides this immuneACCESS table in a form limited to in-frame rearrangements. Some clones are lacking; in checked studies, under half of them reflect an unresolved V gene, and why the rest are absent is not known. V and J calls and clone size are those listed in that table; D and trimming were worked out from the DNA. The sample profile shows about 100,000 clones; 86% of them were found once. The ten biggest clones cover 1.7% of the sample.

Taken from the germline V gene, the CDR1 and CDR2 loops are SQVTM and ANQGSEA. Trimming at the junction amounts to 0 bases on V and 4 bases on J, and the germline ends lie 7 bases apart. Reading from cysteine to phenylalanine, the CDR3 counts 12 amino acids. The CDR3 DNA has 36 bases and is translated from base 1. This entry belongs to a study of blood T cell repertoires in COVID-19 (dated by TCRdb to 2020 to 2022). Notes on the research overall: Samples from collaborators originated in the United States, Italy and Spain and spanned both the acute and convalescent phases of COVID-19. The material from the prospective study consisted of cDNA or gDNA derived from T cells, B-cell-depleted T cells, or PBMCs. Deeply sampled blood TCRbeta repertoires from subjects exposed to, actively infected with, or recovered from COVID-19 were included in the dataset. The repertoires were released in a freely available public database intended as a resource for research on the immune response to SARS-CoV-2. Samples were obtained from the ongoing ImmuneRACE study (first 160 participants) and from 1,000 to 1,500 subjects provided by 6 global collaborators. The sample metadata nearly always contained a de-identified subject ID, COVID-19 status, age in years and sex. Where available, HLA class I and class II types were taken from metadata supplied by the sample provider and were not determined by assay-based typing.

What the research found in general, with its limitations: The amount of clinical and demographic metadata varied by source and participant and was provided uncurated.

The V and J genes are TRBV29-1 and TRBJ2-7; the D gene is perhaps TRBD2, from 5 matching bases. Sample: peripheral blood. This sequence originates from a man older than 75 with acute or convalescent COVID-19. The bases read TGCAGCGTTGAAGAGAGCGGATACGAGCAGTACTTC. Its coded protein is CSVEESGYEQYF.